This passage covers 30 T cell receptor beta chains from one sample sequenced in a study of CD4+ T cells in melanoma. Produced via immunoSEQ multiplex PCR; TCRdb's table is partial and in-frame only. The repertoire consists of a few thousand clones, with around three quarters occurring once and the leading ten covering roughly a tenth. Material: tumor tissue. These TCRs come from a human donor with melanoma.

The genes are TRBV6-6 and TRBJ2-5; perhaps TRBD1 as D (6 bases). The length of the CDR3 is 13 residues. Trimming left V 10 bases short and J 7 bases short, with 19 bases between. Germline-derived CDR1 and CDR2 are MNHNY and SVGAGI (reference sequence). CDR3 sequence (DNA): TGTGCCACCGCCCTGGACAGCCCGAGGACCCAGTACTTC. It is translated as CATALDSPRTQYF.

The chain carries TRBV11-2 and TRBJ2-2; TRBD2 matches at 8 bases. The CDR3 length is 14 residues. V shed 5 bases, J shed 6 bases, and the junction held 5 bases outside the gene matches. Germline CDR1 is SGHAT and CDR2 is FQNNGV. The CDR3 sequence is CASSLTRGAGELFF. The CDR3 DNA reads as TGTGCCAGCAGCCTAACGCGGGGGGCCGGGGAGCTGTTTTTT. Supplemented by reference TRBV11-2 and TRBJ2-2, the full variable domain reads EAGVAQSPRYKIIEKRQSVAFWCNPISGHATLYWYQQILGQGPKLLIQFQNNGVVDDSQLPKDRFSAERLKGVDSTLKIQPAKLEDSAVYLCASSLTRGAGELFFGEGSRLTVL.

By share, this clone counts as large. The chain employs TRBV2 and TRBJ1-5; 7 bases are shared with TRBD1. J was trimmed by 2 bases and V by 5 bases; bases with no gene match: 6. The length of the CDR3 is 15 residues. Germline loops: CDR1 SNHLY, CDR2 FYNNEI. The CDR3 nucleotides are TGTGCCAGCAGTTACAGGGGTGGGGGCAATCAGCCCCAGCATTTT. Protein product: CASSYRGGGNQPQHF.

The CDR3 here is CASSSQGGGQETQYF. CDR3 in DNA: TGTGCCAGCAGCTCTCAGGGGGGGGGCCAAGAGACCCAGTACTTC. The chain recombines TRBV7-2 with TRBJ2-5, with D perhaps assigned TRBD1 or TRBD2 (7 bases each). Trimming pared 4 bases from V and 1 base from J, leaving 13 bases between. The length of the CDR3 is 15 residues. Germline CDR1 reads SGHTA; CDR2 reads FQGNSA.

The V call is TRBV7-2, the J call TRBJ1-2; D not resolved. The CDR3 extends over 13 amino acids. Germline CDR1 reads SGHTA; CDR2 reads FQGNSA. V lost 4 bases, J lost 4 bases, and 10 bases lay in between. CDR3 amino acids: CASSSMAVYGYTF. CDR3 nucleotides: TGTGCCAGCAGCTCGATGGCGGTCTATGGCTACACCTTC. Full variable domain (rest looked up from reference TRBV7-2 and TRBJ1-2): GAGVSQSPSNKVTEKGKDVELRCDPISGHTALYWYRQSLGQGLEFLIYFQGNSAPDKSGLPSDRFSAERTGGSVSTLTIQRTQQEDSAVYLCASSSMAVYGYTFGSGTRLTVV.

This CDR3 is CASSGQGRNSPLHF. The DNA of the CDR3 is TGTGCCAGCAGTGGTCAGGGGAGGAATTCACCCCTCCACTTT. This chain joins TRBV6-1 and TRBJ1-6; a possible D gene is TRBD1 (6 bases). CDR1 and CDR2 (germline): MNHNS, SASEGT. This CDR3 comprises 14 residues. The V end lost 4 bases, the J end lost 7 bases, and 11 bases lay between the germline ends.

CDR3 loop: CASSEPLSTEQYF. In DNA form, the CDR3 reads TGTGCCAGCAGTGAACCTCTTTCCACTGAGCAGTACTTC. The rearrangement uses TRBV6-1 and TRBJ2-7; D not certain. The CDR3 is made up of 13 amino acids. CDR1 is MNHNS and CDR2 is SASEGT in the germline V gene. V lost 2 bases to trimming and J lost 7 bases, with 12 bases between them.

The V gene is TRBV10-3, the J gene TRBJ2-1; 7 bases match TRBD2. The CDR3 has 16 residues. The V gene's germline CDR1 is ENHRY and CDR2 SYGVKD. J lost 5 bases, V lost 7 bases, and 14 bases had no gene match. CDR3 sequence reads: CAITPVLRELDNEQFF. CDR3 sequence (DNA): TGTGCCATCACCCCCGTATTGCGGGAGCTTGACAATGAGCAGTTCTTC.

The chain has TRBV7-2 and TRBJ2-1; D gene unclear. Germline V lookup: CDR1 SGHTA, CDR2 FQGNSA. Trimming left V 4 bases short and J 7 bases short, with 8 bases between. The CDR3 runs 12 residues. CDR3 residues: CASSYDGNEQFF. CDR3 coding DNA: TGTGCCAGCAGCTACGATGGGAATGAGCAGTTCTTC.

This clone was counted only a few times. The V gene is TRBV4-3, the J gene TRBJ2-7, with a possible D match to TRBD1 (5 bases). The CDR3 spans 14 residues. In germline, CDR1 is LGHNA, CDR2 YSLEER. Trimming pared 4 bases from V and 4 bases from J, leaving 14 bases between. CDR3 residues: CASSPLTQAYEQYF. The DNA for the CDR3 is TGCGCCAGCAGCCCCCTGACACAGGCTTACGAGCAGTACTTC.

The gene calls are TRBV5-8 and TRBJ2-7; TRBD2 matches 13 bases. Looked up from germline, CDR1 is SGHTS and CDR2 is YDEGEE. The ends lost 0 bases at V and 9 bases at J; junction bases unmatched: 9. There are 16 residues in the CDR3. As DNA, the CDR3 is TGTGCCAGCAGCTTGGATTACGGGACTAGCGGGGACGGGCAGTACTTC. Its translation: CASSLDYGTSGDGQYF.

The V call is TRBV28, the J call TRBJ2-3; the match to TRBD2 covers 7 bases. The CDR3 consists of 15 residues. Germline assignment: CDR1 MDHEN and CDR2 SYDVKM. J was trimmed by 1 base and V by 8 bases; bases with no gene match: 9. CDR3 in amino acids: CASLTSGRGTDTQYF. The CDR3 bases are TGTGCCAGCTTGACTAGTGGGAGGGGCACAGATACGCAGTATTTT. Full variable domain (rest looked up from reference TRBV28 and TRBJ2-3): DVKVTQSSRYLVKRTGEKVFLECVQDMDHENMFWYRQDPGLGLRLIYFSYDVKMKEKGDIPEGYSVSREKKERFSLILESASTNQTSMYLCASLTSGRGTDTQYFGPGTRLTVL.

The V call is TRBV7-2, the J call TRBJ2-7, with 9 positions matching TRBD1. The germline V gene has CDR1 SGHTA and CDR2 FQGNSA. The CDR3 runs to 15 residues. The V and J ends lost 2 bases and 3 bases, in that order; junction bases with no gene match: 5. CDR3 amino acids: CASSLFGTGYYEQYF. The CDR3 DNA is TGTGCCAGCAGCTTATTCGGGACAGGGTACTACGAGCAGTACTTC.

This clone has a handful of counts. The CDR3 reads CASSPSYGTGVDGYTF. CDR3 nucleotides: TGTGCCAGCAGCCCCTCGTACGGGACAGGGGTGGATGGCTACACCTTC. The chain couples TRBV5-4 to TRBJ1-2; 10 positions match TRBD1. From germline, CDR1 is SGHNT and CDR2 YYREEE (reference sequence). The CDR3 sequence is 16 residues long. With V trimmed by 4 bases and J by 6 bases, 12 bases remained unmatched.

This clone is labeled large. In nucleotides, the CDR3 is TGTGCCTGGGAAAACAGGGGCGGGCTCTATGGCTACACCTTC. Residues: CAWENRGGLYGYTF. This chain connects TRBV30 to TRBJ1-2, with 7 bases lining up with TRBD1. V shed 5 bases, J shed 4 bases, and the junction held 10 bases outside the gene matches. CDR1 and CDR2 (germline): GTSNPN, SVGIG (reference sequence). This CDR3 is built from 14 residues. The entire variable domain, with the rest obtained from reference TRBV30 and TRBJ1-2, is as follows: SQTIHQWPATLVQPVGSPLSLECTVEGTSNPNLYWYRQAAGRGLQLLFYSVGIGQISSEVPQNLSASRPQDRQFILSSKKLLLSDSGFYLCAWENRGGLYGYTFGSGTRLTVV.

The V call is TRBV5-6, the J call TRBJ2-5, with 7 bases identical to TRBD2. CDR1 SGHDT and CDR2 YYEEEE come from the germline V gene. V gave up 0 bases and J gave up 4 bases; unmatched junction bases: 6. This CDR3 contains 15 residues. The DNA for the CDR3 is TGTGCCAGCAGCTTGGGCGGGAGAGCTCGAGAGACCCAGTACTTC. This sequence encodes CASSLGGRARETQYF.

V gene TRBV18 combines with J gene TRBJ2-3; D gene unclear. Germline CDR1 and CDR2: KGHSH and LQKENI. The CDR3 sequence is 13 residues long. V was trimmed by 0 bases and J by 5 bases, leaving 6 bases between them. CDR3 bases: TGTGCCAGCTCACCACCGTCGATAGATACGCAGTATTTT. Amino acid sequence: CASSPPSIDTQYF. The variable domain in full, completed from reference TRBV18 and TRBJ2-3, reads NAGVMQNPRHLVRRRGQEARLRCSPMKGHSHVYWYRQLPEEGLKFMVYLQKENIIDESGMPKERFSAEFPKEGPSILRIQQVVRGDSAAYFCASSPPSIDTQYFGPGTRLTVL.

CDR3 sequence: CASSLGGYSSGYTF. As DNA, the CDR3 is TGTGCCAGCAGCCTCGGGGGGTACTCCTCTGGCTACACCTTC. The chain carries TRBV7-9 and TRBJ1-2, with D possibly matching TRBD1 (5 bases). The CDR3 totals 14 residues. Germline V gene data show CDR1 as SEHNR and CDR2 as FQNEAQ (reference sequence). V gave up 5 bases and J gave up 7 bases, with 17 bases separating them.

This chain joins TRBV7-9 and TRBJ2-7; D assignment may be TRBD1 or TRBD2 (5 bases each). This CDR3 has 12 amino acids. Germline V CDR1 and CDR2: SEHNR, FQNEAQ (reference sequence). Trimming left V 0 bases short and J 5 bases short, with 5 bases between. The CDR3 here is CASSLAGDEQYF. CDR3 nucleotides: TGTGCCAGCAGCTTAGCGGGGGACGAGCAGTACTTC.

About this clone: One end of the junction fails to match germline, which may point to a read error. The rearrangement uses TRBV29-1 and TRBJ1-1; D may be TRBD1 (6 bases). The germline V gene encodes CDR1 SQVTM and CDR2 ANQGSEA. The CDR3 is 13 amino acids. The CDR3 region has the DNA TGCAGCGTTGGGGGGGGGCAGGATATTAAGCTGATCTTT. Amino acids: CSVGGGQDIKLIF.

The chain employs TRBV4-3 and TRBJ2-7; 7 nucleotides agree with TRBD2. The germline CDR1 and CDR2 sequences are LGHNA and YSLEER. J lost 2 bases, V lost 0 bases, and 1 base had no gene match. CDR3 length equals 14 residues. The CDR3 loop reads CASSQEGGPYEQYF. CDR3 sequence (DNA): TGCGCCAGCAGCCAAGAGGGAGGGCCCTACGAGCAGTACTTC.

By share, this clone counts as large (0.1 to 1%). The rearrangement joins TRBV4-3 to TRBJ2-2, with 8 positions matching TRBD1. J was trimmed by 9 bases and V by 0 bases; bases with no gene match: 12. The germline CDR1 and CDR2 sequences are LGHNA and YSLEER. The CDR3 has 17 amino acids. CDR3 sequence: CASSQDYDRGGGWELFF. The CDR3 nucleotides are TGCGCCAGCAGCCAAGATTATGACAGGGGAGGCGGGTGGGAGCTGTTTTTT.

The genes are TRBV7-6 and TRBJ2-2, with TRBD2 matching over 9 bases. Trimming cost V 5 bases and J 4 bases; bases outside gene matches: 5. This CDR3 spans 15 amino acids. Germline V gene lookup returns CDR1 SGHVS and CDR2 FNYEAQ. The CDR3, as DNA: TGTGCCAGCAGCGCGACTAGCGGAGGCACCGGGGAGCTGTTTTTT. This encodes CASSATSGGTGELFF.

A few counts support this clone. The chain couples TRBV11-2 to TRBJ2-7, with 10 nucleotides matching TRBD2. The CDR3 runs to 15 residues. Germline V gene lookup returns CDR1 SGHAT and CDR2 FQNNGV. V lost 5 bases and J lost 0; bases outside the gene matches: 4. CDR3 sequence: CASSRTSGASYEQYF. Here the CDR3 DNA reads TGTGCCAGCAGCCGGACTAGCGGAGCCTCCTACGAGCAGTACTTC.

This clone was seen only a few times. The chain carries TRBV6-1 and TRBJ2-3; TRBD2 aligns across 14 bases. The CDR3 extends over 15 amino acids. V lost 6 bases to trimming and J lost 5 bases; unmatched junction nucleotides: 4. Germline CDR1 is MNHNS and CDR2 is SASEGT. The CDR3 coding sequence is TGTGCCAGCAGAAGCGGGACTAGCGGGGGAGATACGCAGTATTTT. Its translation is CASRSGTSGGDTQYF.

The gene calls are TRBV7-9 and TRBJ1-3, with D unresolved. The CDR3 covers 14 residues. Germline CDR1 reads SEHNR; CDR2 reads FQNEAQ (reference sequence). V shed 5 bases and J shed 2 bases, with 10 bases lying between them. The CDR3 region has the DNA TGTGCCAGCAGCCGTGGAGAACCTGGAAACACCATATATTTT. Encoded protein: CASSRGEPGNTIYF.

The chain joins TRBV28 to TRBJ1-1; no clear D. The germline gives CDR1 MDHEN, CDR2 SYDVKM. V gave up 8 bases and J gave up 4 bases, with 17 bases separating them. The length of the CDR3 is 14 residues. CDR3 protein: CASVSSWRGTEAFF. DNA for the CDR3: TGTGCCAGCGTATCTTCTTGGCGTGGCACTGAAGCTTTCTTT.

The rearrangement uses TRBV27 and TRBJ1-1, with D hard to call. Deletions cut 5 bases from V and 4 bases from J, with 8 bases between. Germline lookup yields CDR1 MNHEY and CDR2 SMNVEV (reference sequence). The CDR3 consists of 12 residues. The CDR3: CASSNILTEAFF. The CDR3 bases are TGTGCCAGCAGTAACATCCTCACTGAAGCTTTCTTT.

The V call is TRBV7-7, the J call TRBJ1-1; D perhaps matches TRBD1 (5 bases). This CDR3 comprises 13 residues. V was pared by 6 bases and J by 2 bases, with 10 bases between. CDR1 and CDR2 (germline): SSHAT, FNYEAQ (reference sequence). CDR3 sequence (DNA): TGTGCCAGCAGTCGTGGACAAAACACTGAAGCTTTCTTT. This codes for CASSRGQNTEAFF.

The genes are TRBV7-2 and TRBJ2-5, with 12 bases that match TRBD2. Germline lookup yields CDR1 SGHTA and CDR2 FQGNSA. J gave up 4 bases and V 4 bases, and 7 bases lay outside the gene matches. The CDR3 totals 16 residues. This chain's CDR3 is CASSWKTSGSRETQYF. The CDR3 DNA reads TGTGCCAGCAGCTGGAAGACTAGCGGGAGTCGAGAGACCCAGTACTTC.